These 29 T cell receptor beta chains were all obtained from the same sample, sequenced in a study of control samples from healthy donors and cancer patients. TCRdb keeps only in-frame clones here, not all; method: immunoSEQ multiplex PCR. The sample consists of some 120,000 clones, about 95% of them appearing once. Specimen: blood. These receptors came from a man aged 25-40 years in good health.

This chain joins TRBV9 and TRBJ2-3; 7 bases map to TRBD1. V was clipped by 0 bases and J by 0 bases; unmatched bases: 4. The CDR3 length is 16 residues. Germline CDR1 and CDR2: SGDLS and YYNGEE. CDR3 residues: CASSVVGTVSTDTQYF. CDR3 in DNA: TGTGCCAGCAGCGTAGTCGGGACAGTTAGCACAGATACGCAGTATTTT.

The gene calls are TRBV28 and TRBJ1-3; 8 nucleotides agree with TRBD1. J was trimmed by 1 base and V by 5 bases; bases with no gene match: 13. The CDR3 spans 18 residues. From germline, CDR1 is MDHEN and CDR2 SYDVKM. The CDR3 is CASSETGTGRGSGNTIYF. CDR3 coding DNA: TGTGCCAGCAGTGAAACCGGGACAGGAAGGGGATCTGGAAACACCATATATTTT.

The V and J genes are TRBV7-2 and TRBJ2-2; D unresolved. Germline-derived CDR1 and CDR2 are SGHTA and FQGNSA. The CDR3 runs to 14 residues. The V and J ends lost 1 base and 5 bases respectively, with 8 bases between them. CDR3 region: CASSLGQTTGELFF. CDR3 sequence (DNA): TGTGCCAGCAGCTTAGGCCAGACAACCGGGGAGCTGTTTTTT.

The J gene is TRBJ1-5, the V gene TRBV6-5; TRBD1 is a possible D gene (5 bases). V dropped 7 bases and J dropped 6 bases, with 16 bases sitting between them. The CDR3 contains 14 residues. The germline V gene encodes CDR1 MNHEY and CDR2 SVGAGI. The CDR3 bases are TGTGCCAGCAACCAAGGGAGGGGCGGTCAGCCCCAGCATTTT. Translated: CASNQGRGGQPQHF.

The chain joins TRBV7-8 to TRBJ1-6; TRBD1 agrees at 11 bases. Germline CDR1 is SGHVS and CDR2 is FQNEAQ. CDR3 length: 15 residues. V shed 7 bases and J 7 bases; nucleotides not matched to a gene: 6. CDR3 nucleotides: TGTGCCAGCACCTTGGGACAGGGGGGAAATTCACCCCTCCACTTT. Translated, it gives CASTLGQGGNSPLHF.

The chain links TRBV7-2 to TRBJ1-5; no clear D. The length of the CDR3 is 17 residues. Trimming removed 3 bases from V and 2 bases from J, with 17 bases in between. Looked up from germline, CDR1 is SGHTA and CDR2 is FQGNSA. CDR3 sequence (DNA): TGTGCCAGCAGCTTCGGAGCCCCCACCAATGGCAATCAGCCCCAGCATTTT. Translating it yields CASSFGAPTNGNQPQHF.

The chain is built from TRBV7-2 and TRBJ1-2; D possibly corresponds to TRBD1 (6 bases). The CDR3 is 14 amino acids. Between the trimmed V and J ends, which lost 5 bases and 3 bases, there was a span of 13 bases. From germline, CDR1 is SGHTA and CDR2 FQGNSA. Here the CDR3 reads CASSRDRSYYGYTF. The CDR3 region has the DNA TGTGCCAGCAGCAGAGACAGGAGCTACTATGGCTACACCTTC.

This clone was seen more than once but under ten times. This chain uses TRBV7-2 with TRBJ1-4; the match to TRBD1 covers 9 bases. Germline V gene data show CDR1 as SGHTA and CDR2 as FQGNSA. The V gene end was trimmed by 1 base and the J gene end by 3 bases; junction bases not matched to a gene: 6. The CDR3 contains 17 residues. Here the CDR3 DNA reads TGTGCCAGCAGCTTAGAACCAAACAGGGGGCCTAATGAAAAACTGTTTTTT. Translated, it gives CASSLEPNRGPNEKLFF.

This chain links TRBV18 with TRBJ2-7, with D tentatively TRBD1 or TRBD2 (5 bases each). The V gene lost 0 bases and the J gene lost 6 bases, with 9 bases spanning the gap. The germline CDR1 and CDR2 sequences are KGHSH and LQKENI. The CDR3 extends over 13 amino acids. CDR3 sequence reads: CASSPPGVGEQYF. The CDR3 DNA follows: TGTGCCAGCTCACCACCGGGGGTAGGCGAGCAGTACTTC.

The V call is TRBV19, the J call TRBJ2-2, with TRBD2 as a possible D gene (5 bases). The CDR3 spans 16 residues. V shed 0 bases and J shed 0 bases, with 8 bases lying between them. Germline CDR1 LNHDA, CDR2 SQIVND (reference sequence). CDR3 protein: CASSIDRGSNTGELFF. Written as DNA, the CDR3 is TGTGCCAGTAGTATAGATCGGGGATCGAACACCGGGGAGCTGTTTTTT.

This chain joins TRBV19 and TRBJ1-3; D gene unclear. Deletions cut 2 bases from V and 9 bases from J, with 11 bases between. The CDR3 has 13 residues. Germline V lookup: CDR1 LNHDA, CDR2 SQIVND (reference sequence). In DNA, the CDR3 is TGTGCCAGTAGTATAACGCGAGTGGGCACCATATATTTT. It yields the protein CASSITRVGTIYF.

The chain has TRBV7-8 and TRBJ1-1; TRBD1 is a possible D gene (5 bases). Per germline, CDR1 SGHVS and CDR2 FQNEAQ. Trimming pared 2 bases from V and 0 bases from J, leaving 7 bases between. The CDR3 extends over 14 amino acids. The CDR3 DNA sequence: TGTGCCAGCAGCTTAAGAGGGGTGAACACTGAAGCTTTCTTT. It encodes CASSLRGVNTEAFF.

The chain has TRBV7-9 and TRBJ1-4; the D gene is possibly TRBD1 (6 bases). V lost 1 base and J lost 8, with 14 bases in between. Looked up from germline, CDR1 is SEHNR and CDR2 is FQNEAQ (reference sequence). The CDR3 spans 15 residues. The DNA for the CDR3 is TGTGCCAGCAGCTTAGTAGGGGGTATAGGGGAAAAACTGTTTTTT. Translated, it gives CASSLVGGIGEKLFF.

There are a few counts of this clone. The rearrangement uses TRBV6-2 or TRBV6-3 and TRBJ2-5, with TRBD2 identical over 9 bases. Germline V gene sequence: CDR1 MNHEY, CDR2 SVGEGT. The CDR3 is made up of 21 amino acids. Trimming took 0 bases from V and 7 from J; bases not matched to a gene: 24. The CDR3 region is CASSYSRYGRGGNPSVRTQYF. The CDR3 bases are TGTGCCAGCAGTTACTCGAGATATGGGCGGGGGGGCAATCCGAGTGTTCGGACCCAGTACTTC.

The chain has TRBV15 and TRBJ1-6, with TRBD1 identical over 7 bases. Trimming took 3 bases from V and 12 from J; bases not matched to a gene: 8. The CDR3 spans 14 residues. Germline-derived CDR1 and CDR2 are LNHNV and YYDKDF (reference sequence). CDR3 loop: CATSSGTVIIPLHF. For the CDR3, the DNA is TGTGCCACCAGCAGTGGGACAGTTATAATACCCCTCCACTTT.

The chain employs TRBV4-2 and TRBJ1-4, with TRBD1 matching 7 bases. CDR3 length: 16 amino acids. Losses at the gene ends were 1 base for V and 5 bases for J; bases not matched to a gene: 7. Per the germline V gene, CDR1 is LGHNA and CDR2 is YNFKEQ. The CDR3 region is CASSQAWDSTNEKLFF. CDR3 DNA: TGTGCCAGCAGCCAAGCTTGGGACAGTACGAATGAAAAACTGTTTTTT.

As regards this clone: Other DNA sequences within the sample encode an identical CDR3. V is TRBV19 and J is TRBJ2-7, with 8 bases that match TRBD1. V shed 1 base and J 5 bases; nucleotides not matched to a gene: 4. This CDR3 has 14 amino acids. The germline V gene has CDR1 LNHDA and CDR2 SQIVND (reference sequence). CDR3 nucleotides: TGTGCCAGTAGTATAGGCCAGGGGGCTAACGAGCAGTACTTC. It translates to CASSIGQGANEQYF.

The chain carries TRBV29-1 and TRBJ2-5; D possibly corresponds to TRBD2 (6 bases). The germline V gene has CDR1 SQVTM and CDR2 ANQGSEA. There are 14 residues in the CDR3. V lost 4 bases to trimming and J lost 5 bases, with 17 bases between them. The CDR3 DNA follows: TGCAGCGTTGCCCCAGGGCCGCGGGGTGAGACCCAGTACTTC. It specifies CSVAPGPRGETQYF. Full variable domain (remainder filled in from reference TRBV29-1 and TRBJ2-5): SAVISQKPSRDICQRGTSLTIQCQVDSQVTMMFWYRQQPGQSLTLIATANQGSEATYESGFVIDKFPISRPNLTFSTLTVSNMSPEDSSIYLCSVAPGPRGETQYFGPGTRLLVL.

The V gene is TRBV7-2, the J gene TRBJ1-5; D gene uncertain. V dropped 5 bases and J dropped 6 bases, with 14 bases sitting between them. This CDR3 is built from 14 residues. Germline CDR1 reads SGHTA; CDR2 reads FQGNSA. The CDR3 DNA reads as TGTGCCAGCAGCGCCCACAAGGGCGGTCAGCCCCAGCATTTT. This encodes CASSAHKGGQPQHF.

The CDR3 DNA reads TGTGCCATCAGTGAAGGGAATAATCAGCCCCAGCATTTT. Translating gives CAISEGNNQPQHF. The chain carries TRBV10-3 and TRBJ1-5; no definite D call. CDR1 and CDR2 from the germline V gene are ENHRY and SYGVKD. The CDR3 consists of 13 residues. Trimming stripped 3 bases from V and 4 bases from J, with 7 bases between.

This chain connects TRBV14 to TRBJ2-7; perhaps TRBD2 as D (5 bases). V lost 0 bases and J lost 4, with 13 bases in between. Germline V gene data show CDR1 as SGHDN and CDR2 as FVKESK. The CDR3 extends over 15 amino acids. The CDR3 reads CASSQDIAAAYEQYF. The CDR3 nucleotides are TGTGCCAGCAGCCAAGATATAGCAGCGGCTTACGAGCAGTACTTC.

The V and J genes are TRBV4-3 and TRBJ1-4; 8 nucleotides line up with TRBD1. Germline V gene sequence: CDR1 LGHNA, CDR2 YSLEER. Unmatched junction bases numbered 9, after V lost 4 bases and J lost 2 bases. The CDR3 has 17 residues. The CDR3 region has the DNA TGCGCCAGCAGCCCTTATGGACAGGGCCCCACTAATGAAAAACTGTTTTTT. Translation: CASSPYGQGPTNEKLFF.

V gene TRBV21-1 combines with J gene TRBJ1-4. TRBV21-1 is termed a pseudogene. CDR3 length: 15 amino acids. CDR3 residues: CASSKGPGEGEKLFF. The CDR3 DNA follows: TGTGCCAGCAGCAAAGGTCCAGGGGAGGGGGAAAAACTGTTTTTT.

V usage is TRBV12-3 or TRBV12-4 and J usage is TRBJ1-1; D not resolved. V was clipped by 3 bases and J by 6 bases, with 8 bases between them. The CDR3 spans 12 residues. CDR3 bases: TGTGCCAGCAGTTTTCTTAGCGCTGAAGCTTTCTTT. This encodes CASSFLSAEAFF.

This chain's CDR3 is CASSIEPGGAEAFF. CDR3 DNA sequence: TGTGCCAGCAGCATCGAGCCAGGGGGGGCTGAAGCTTTCTTT. The chain combines TRBV27 with TRBJ1-1; 7 positions agree with TRBD1. This CDR3 has 14 amino acids. V was clipped by 6 bases and J by 6 bases; unmatched bases: 10. From germline, CDR1 is MNHEY and CDR2 SMNVEV (reference sequence).

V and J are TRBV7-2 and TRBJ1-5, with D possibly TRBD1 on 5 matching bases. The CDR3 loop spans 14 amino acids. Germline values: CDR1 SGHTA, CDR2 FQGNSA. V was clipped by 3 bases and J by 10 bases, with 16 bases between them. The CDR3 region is CASSFAGQFEPQHF. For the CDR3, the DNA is TGTGCCAGCAGCTTTGCAGGGCAGTTCGAACCCCAGCATTTT.

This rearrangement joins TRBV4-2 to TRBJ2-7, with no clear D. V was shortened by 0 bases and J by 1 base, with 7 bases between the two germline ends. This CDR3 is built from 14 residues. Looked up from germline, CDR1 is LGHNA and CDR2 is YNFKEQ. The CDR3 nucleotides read TGTGCCAGCAGCCAAGAGTGGCGATCCTACGAGCAGTACTTC. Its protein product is CASSQEWRSYEQYF.

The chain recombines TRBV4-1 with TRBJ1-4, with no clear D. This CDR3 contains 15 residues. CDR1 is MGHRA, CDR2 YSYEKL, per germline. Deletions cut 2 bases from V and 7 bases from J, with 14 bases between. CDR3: CASSQSRVIGEKLFF. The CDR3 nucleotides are TGCGCCAGCAGCCAATCGAGGGTAATCGGTGAAAAACTGTTTTTT.

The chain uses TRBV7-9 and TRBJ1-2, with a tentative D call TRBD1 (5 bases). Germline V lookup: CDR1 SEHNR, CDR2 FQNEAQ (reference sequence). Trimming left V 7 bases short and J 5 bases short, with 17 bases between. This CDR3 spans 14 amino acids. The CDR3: CASTLFGGSYGYTF. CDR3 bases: TGTGCCAGCACCCTCTTCGGGGGAAGTTATGGCTACACCTTC.